The rows below give T cell receptor beta chains drawn from one sample of a study of graft-versus-host responses after intestinal transplantation. Method: immunoSEQ multiplex PCR; TCRdb's copy keeps in-frame clones and lacks some. The table records fewer than 20,000 clones, about 80% of them present only once. The sample was ileum tissue, taken less than 600 days after intestinal transplantation. All receptors come from a human patient who received an intestinal transplant, so some T cells may come from the graft donor. Each CDR3 is given with its conserved first and last residue. Each record gives: J gene, V gene, D gene, clone size, CDR3 protein, CDR3 DNA. D genes are given only for firm matches. The size field is filled for only some rows; it gives once, few, many or a size class.

TRBJ1-2 | TRBV6-1 | - | - | CASSRVGGYTF | TGTGCCAGCAGCAGAGTAGGTGGCTACACCTTC
TRBJ2-7 | TRBV19 | TRBD1 | few | CASSIGTDYEQYF | TGTGCCAGTAGTATCGGGACAGACTACGAGCAGTACTTC
TRBJ1-1 | TRBV15 | - | - | CATSLETEAFF | TGTGCCACCAGTCTGGAGACTGAAGCTTTCTTT
TRBJ2-5 | TRBV5-1 | - | - | CASSLADSKETQYF | TGCGCCAGCAGCTTGGCGGACAGTAAAGAGACCCAGTACTTC
TRBJ2-7 | TRBV11-2 | - | - | CASSSGSYEQYF | TGTGCCAGCAGCTCTGGTTCTTACGAGCAGTACTTC
TRBJ2-7 | TRBV7-8 | - | - | CASSFTGYFEQYF | TGTGCCAGCAGCTTCACAGGGTATTTCGAGCAGTACTTC
TRBJ2-2 | TRBV10-1 | - | - | CASSERDSGTGELFF | TGCGCCAGCAGTGAAAGGGACAGCGGGACCGGGGAGCTGTTTTTT
TRBJ2-3 | TRBV28 | TRBD2 | - | CATEASGGTDTQYF | TGTGCCACCGAGGCCTCGGGAGGTACAGATACGCAGTATTTT
TRBJ2-1 | TRBV7-3 | - | - | CASSLLPRSGFAAVTNNEQFF | TGTGCCAGCAGCTTACTCCCCAGGAGTGGATTTGCCGCAGTCACTAACAATGAGCAGTTCTTC
TRBJ2-3 | TRBV6-1 | TRBD2 | - | CASSEIAGGTDTQYF | TGTGCCAGCAGTGAAATAGCGGGGGGCACAGATACGCAGTATTTT
TRBJ2-3 | TRBV11-2 | TRBD2 | - | CASSLGSSGETDTQYF | TGTGCCAGCAGCTTAGGGTCTAGCGGGGAAACAGATACGCAGTATTTT
TRBJ2-5 | TRBV27 | - | - | CASSRGLETQYF | TGTGCCAGCAGTAGAGGCTTAGAGACCCAGTACTTC
TRBJ2-7 | TRBV10-3 | TRBD2 | - | CATQSGTSGGLYEQYF | TGTGCCACACAAAGCGGAACTAGCGGGGGGCTGTACGAGCAGTACTTC
TRBJ1-1 | TRBV6-6 | TRBD1 | - | CASSLGQGAIAEAFF | TGTGCCAGCAGTTTAGGTCAGGGGGCGATTGCTGAAGCTTTCTTT
TRBJ1-2 | TRBV29-1 | - | - | CSVDGVRGANYGYTF | TGCAGCGTTGACGGGGTGCGGGGGGCTAACTATGGCTACACCTTC
TRBJ2-7 | TRBV5-1 | TRBD2 | medium-sized | CASSLVVGGKYEQYF | TGCGCCAGCAGCTTGGTAGTGGGGGGGAAGTACGAGCAGTACTTC
TRBJ2-7 | TRBV6-1 | - | - | CASSESWIEQYF | TGTGCCAGCAGTGAAAGTTGGATCGAGCAGTACTTC
TRBJ2-7 | TRBV30 | - | - | CAWSVGSSYEQYF | TGTGCCTGGAGTGTCGGGTCCTCCTACGAGCAGTACTTC
TRBJ2-2 | TRBV16 | - | - | CASSQSGQYTGELFF | TGTGCCAGCAGCCAATCTGGACAGTACACCGGGGAGCTGTTTTTT
TRBJ2-2 | TRBV5-4 | - | - | CASSFQTSTGELFF | TGTGCCAGCAGCTTCCAAACTAGCACCGGGGAGCTGTTTTTT
TRBJ2-5 | TRBV11-2 | TRBD1 | - | CASSLGITSGTGVETQYF | TGTGCCAGCAGCTTAGGGATCACCTCCGGGACAGGGGTAGAGACCCAGTACTTC
TRBJ1-1 | TRBV2 | - | - | CASRETGELLF | TGTGCCAGCAGAGAGACAGGAGAGTTGCTCTTT
TRBJ2-7 | TRBV19 | - | - | CASSIAPGQSYEQYF | TGTGCCAGTAGTATCGCCCCGGGGCAGTCCTACGAGCAGTACTTC
TRBJ1-5 | TRBV7-9 | TRBD1 | - | CASSPDRGSNQPQHF | TGTGCCAGCAGCCCCGACAGGGGTAGCAATCAGCCCCAGCATTTT
TRBJ2-7 | TRBV2 | - | - | CASSEAPGGSYEQYF | TGTGCCAGCAGTGAAGCGCCCGGGGGCTCCTACGAGCAGTACTTC
TRBJ1-4 | TRBV7-9 | TRBD1 | - | CASSHTPGQTFGTNEKLFF | TGTGCCAGCAGCCATACCCCGGGACAGACTTTTGGGACTAATGAAAAACTGTTTTTT
TRBJ2-3 | TRBV10-2 | TRBD2 | - | CASSELLAGVDTQYF | TGCGCCAGCAGTGAGCTGTTAGCGGGGGTAGATACGCAGTATTTT
TRBJ2-3 | TRBV4-1 | - | - | CASSQGFGPVGDTQYF | TGCGCCAGCAGCCAAGGGTTTGGTCCAGTAGGAGATACGCAGTATTTT
TRBJ2-7 | TRBV30 | - | - | CAWSVGLLSYEQYF | TGTGCCTGGAGTGTCGGCCTTCTCTCCTACGAGCAGTACTTC
TRBJ2-7 | TRBV2 | TRBD1 | - | CAKGTASYEQYF | TGTGCCAAAGGGACAGCTTCCTACGAGCAGTACTTC
TRBJ1-1 | TRBV7-9 | - | - | CASSLPTGMNTEAFF | TGTGCCAGCAGCTTACCCACAGGTATGAACACTGAAGCTTTCTTT
TRBJ2-1 | TRBV18 | - | - | CASSPRRGRVINEQFF | TGTGCCAGCTCGCCCCGGCGGGGGCGGGTTATCAATGAGCAGTTCTTC
TRBJ1-1 | TRBV27 | TRBD1 | - | CASSETGGTEAFF | TGTGCCAGCAGTGAAACAGGGGGGACTGAAGCTTTCTTT
TRBJ1-2 | TRBV5-1 | - | - | CASSPDTPRGYTF | TGCGCCAGCAGCCCGGACACCCCTAGGGGCTACACCTTC
TRBJ2-1 | TRBV6-5 | TRBD2 | few | CASSFAGGPVNEQFF | TGTGCCAGCAGTTTCGCGGGGGGGCCGGTTAATGAGCAGTTCTTC
TRBJ2-5 | TRBV5-6 | TRBD2 | - | CATFESGLANQETQYF | TGTGCGACGTTCGAGTCTGGACTAGCTAACCAAGAGACCCAGTACTTC
TRBJ2-7 | TRBV27 | - | - | CASSFGGAIDEQYF | TGTGCCAGCAGCTTTGGGGGGGCGATCGACGAGCAGTACTTC
TRBJ1-2 | TRBV19 | - | - | CASSIGTVPFYGYTF | TGTGCCAGTAGTATAGGGACAGTTCCATTCTATGGCTACACCTTC
TRBJ1-1 | TRBV27 | TRBD1 | - | CASSAQGAHTEAFF | TGTGCCAGCAGTGCACAGGGGGCGCACACTGAAGCTTTCTTT
TRBJ1-1 | TRBV7-8 | - | - | CASSFPGTLNTEAFF | TGTGCCAGCAGCTTCCCAGGCACGTTGAACACTGAAGCTTTCTTT
TRBJ1-1 | TRBV6-6 | - | - | CASRRQHNMNTEAFF | TGTGCCAGCAGGAGACAGCACAACATGAACACTGAAGCTTTCTTT
TRBJ2-1 | TRBV19 | - | few | CASSKGLPYSYNEQFF | TGTGCCAGTAGCAAAGGACTGCCCTACTCCTACAATGAGCAGTTCTTC
TRBJ2-2 | TRBV9 | TRBD1 | - | CASSVRGTGNTGELFF | TGTGCCAGCAGCGTACGAGGGACAGGGAACACCGGGGAGCTGTTTTTT
TRBJ2-2 | TRBV30 | - | - | CAWSVPQLNTGELFF | TGTGCCTGGAGTGTACCACAACTTAACACCGGGGAGCTGTTTTTT
TRBJ1-1 | TRBV7-3 | - | - | CASSPRGGAEAFF | TGTGCCAGCAGCCCTCGGGGGGGCGCTGAAGCTTTCTTT
TRBJ1-3 | TRBV5-1 | - | - | CASSLSPGSGNTIYF | TGCGCCAGCAGCTTGTCCCCGGGGAGTGGAAACACCATATATTTT
TRBJ2-7 | TRBV7-9 | TRBD1 | - | CASSRGQNPSYEQYF | TGTGCCAGCAGCCGGGGACAGAACCCTAGCTACGAGCAGTACTTC
TRBJ1-1 | TRBV30 | - | - | CAWSVPYRARTEAFF | TGTGCCTGGAGTGTACCGTACAGGGCGAGGACTGAAGCTTTCTTT
TRBJ2-1 | TRBV10-1 | - | - | CASSGDLGEQFF | TGCGCCAGCAGTGGGGACCTTGGTGAGCAGTTCTTC
TRBJ1-4 | TRBV5-1 | - | - | CASSIDGATNEKLFF | TGCGCCAGCAGCATAGATGGGGCAACTAATGAAAAACTGTTTTTT
TRBJ2-3 | TRBV7-2 | - | - | CASSLGLSIWDTQYF | TGTGCCAGCAGCTTAGGACTATCCATTTGGGATACGCAGTATTTT
TRBJ2-7 | TRBV7-9 | TRBD2 | - | CASSPSGVVQYF | TGTGCCAGCAGCCCTAGCGGGGTGGTGCAGTACTTC
TRBJ1-2 | TRBV28 | - | once | CASRTGTTGYGYTF | TGTGCCAGCAGAACCGGGACCACCGGATATGGCTACACCTTC
TRBJ2-7 | TRBV18 | TRBD1 | - | CASSPRRTGELGEQYF | TGTGCCAGCTCACCCAGAAGGACAGGGGAACTAGGCGAGCAGTACTTC
TRBJ2-7 | TRBV5-1 | - | - | CASSFHVSSYEQYF | TGCGCCAGCAGCTTCCATGTGAGCTCCTACGAGCAGTACTTC
TRBJ1-1 | TRBV4-2 | - | few | CASSQAETGTEAFF | TGTGCCAGCAGCCAAGCCGAAACCGGCACTGAAGCTTTCTTT
TRBJ1-5 | TRBV7-8 | - | - | CASSRGSGNQPQHF | TGTGCCAGCAGCCGGGGGTCAGGCAATCAGCCCCAGCATTTT
TRBJ1-5 | TRBV6-1 | - | - | CASSESGDQPQHF | TGTGCCAGCAGTGAATCAGGGGATCAGCCCCAGCATTTT
TRBJ2-5 | TRBV9 | TRBD2 | - | CASSSMGRAETQYF | TGTGCCAGCAGCTCCATGGGGAGGGCGGAGACCCAGTACTTC